The entry that follows covers one TCR beta chain sequence. Authors' methods: Researchers report that nucleated cell counts were estimated from reference gene primer amplification. The protocol was immunoSEQ multiplex PCR, while the TCRdb copy is restricted to in-frame clones and leaves out a portion. Clone size and the V and J calls come from that table; the DNA yielded D and trimming. The profile shows over 350,000 clones, 70% to 90% of them singletons. The germline V and J ends were trimmed by 7 bases and 8 bases, with 20 bases remaining between them. Germline CDR1 SNHLY, CDR2 FYNNEI. This CDR3 contains 14 residues. This specimen comes from a study of blood T cell repertoires in COVID-19. Turning to the study itself: Acute-phase and convalescent COVID-19 samples originated in the United States, Italy and Spain.

This study enrolled people aged about 18 to 95 from around 25 US geographic areas. Participants had their cohort set by participant-reported clinical history. The rearrangement joins TRBV2 to TRBJ1-2; perhaps TRBD1 as D (6 bases). This receptor was taken from a young woman with acute COVID-19. The sample taken for sequencing was PBMCs or T cells enriched from blood (not recorded which). CDR3 nucleotides: TGTGCCAGCATCGAAGAGGTAACAGGGAGAGGCTACACCTTC. Amino acid sequence: CASIEEVTGRGYTF.